This T cell receptor beta chain was captured in a study of T-cell memory formation after mild COVID-19. This clonotype was recorded a few times. The target antigen is unknown. Regarding the study as a whole: Contracting CD8+ clones were enriched in EMRA, CD4+ mainly in CM and EM.

Sample barcodes and UMIs were carried by the TCR alpha and TCR beta cDNA libraries that 5'RACE generated with constant-segment primers. TCRdb recomputed calls from the 5' RACE reads with MiXCR, one row per CDR3 protein. This sample has approximately 440,000 distinct CDR3 sequences, with approximately 20% found just once. The V end lost 1 base, the J end lost 4 bases, and 10 bases lay between the germline ends. Germline V lookup: CDR1 GTSNPN, CDR2 SVGIG (reference sequence). The CDR3 runs to 13 residues. V usage is TRBV30 and J usage is TRBJ2-5; D is unclear. Sequencing used PBMCs or a T cell subset sorted from them (not recorded which). This TCR was recovered from an adult woman who had mild COVID-19 (a few samples of this study predate the infection). Cell type and time point are not known. CDR3 residues: CAWSGLLGETQYF. The CDR3, as DNA: TGTGCCTGGAGTGGCTTACTCGGAGAGACCCAGTACTTC.